The 27 T cell receptor beta chains below come from one sample, sequenced in a study of blood T cell repertoires in COVID-19. Sequenced by immunoSEQ multiplex PCR; TCRdb stores in-frame clones only, minus some. The profile shows about 180,000 clones, about 90% of them singletons. The sequenced sample was PBMCs or T cells enriched from blood (not recorded which). Receptors were obtained from a woman aged 45-59 years who had recovered from COVID-19.

The chain is built from TRBV2 and TRBJ2-1; the match to TRBD2 covers 8 bases. This CDR3 region has 15 residues. Germline V gene data show CDR1 as SNHLY and CDR2 as FYNNEI. With 1 base clipped from V and 6 bases from J, the junction kept 5 bases outside the gene matches. CDR3 amino acids: CASSEGAGGLNEQFF. CDR3 nucleotide sequence: TGTGCCAGCAGTGAAGGGGCGGGAGGCCTCAATGAGCAGTTCTTC.

The chain uses TRBV7-6 and TRBJ2-1, with D hard to call. The CDR3 has 16 residues. Germline V gives CDR1 SGHVS, CDR2 FNYEAQ. V dropped 1 base and J dropped 2 bases, with 12 bases sitting between them. The DNA for the CDR3 is TGTGCCAGCAGCTTAGTACCGTTAGTAGCCTACAATGAGCAGTTCTTC. This sequence encodes CASSLVPLVAYNEQFF.

The chain has TRBV27 and TRBJ2-7; 9 positions agree with TRBD1. V shed 4 bases and J 4 bases; nucleotides not matched to a gene: 5. Germline V gene lookup returns CDR1 MNHEY and CDR2 SMNVEV (reference sequence). The CDR3 has 14 amino acids. The CDR3 DNA reads TGTGCCAGCAGTTACAGGGGGCAGAGGTACGAGCAGTACTTC. Protein: CASSYRGQRYEQYF.

The chain recombines TRBV9 with TRBJ2-3; TRBD2 matches 13 bases. The germline CDR1 and CDR2 sequences are SGDLS and YYNGEE. The V and J ends lost 3 bases and 3 bases, in that order; junction bases with no gene match: 4. The CDR3 runs 16 residues. Here the CDR3 reads CASSASGLAGTDTQYF. DNA of the CDR3: TGTGCCAGCAGCGCCTCGGGACTAGCGGGGACAGATACGCAGTATTTT.

V gene TRBV11-2 combines with J gene TRBJ2-3; D is uncertain. This CDR3 has 13 amino acids. Per the germline V gene, CDR1 is SGHAT and CDR2 is FQNNGV. V gave up 6 bases and J gave up 7 bases, with 14 bases separating them. This CDR3 is CASRSIGQNTQYF. The CDR3 DNA sequence: TGTGCCAGCAGATCCATTGGGCAGAATACGCAGTATTTT.

J is TRBJ2-1 and V is TRBV7-9, with TRBD2 matching 7 bases. J lost 1 base, V lost 1 base, and 7 bases had no gene match. The CDR3 length is 17 residues. Germline CDR1 reads SEHNR; CDR2 reads FQNEAQ (reference sequence). Here the CDR3 reads CASSLELSGRSYNEQFF. CDR3 DNA: TGTGCCAGCAGCTTAGAGCTTAGCGGGCGTTCCTACAATGAGCAGTTCTTC.

V usage is TRBV5-4 and J usage is TRBJ1-6, with 9 bases matching TRBD1. This CDR3 region has 16 residues. V lost 4 bases and J lost 0; bases outside the gene matches: 2. CDR1 SGHNT and CDR2 YYREEE come from the germline V gene (reference sequence). The CDR3 DNA reads as TGTGCCAGCAGCAAGGACAGGGGCTCCTATAATTCACCCCTCCACTTT. It translates to CASSKDRGSYNSPLHF.

This clone was found a few times. CDR3 in amino acids: CSISSRDYEQYF. For the CDR3, the DNA is TGCAGCATCAGCAGCAGGGATTACGAGCAGTACTTC. The chain carries TRBV29-1 and TRBJ2-7; possibly TRBD1 for D (5 bases). The CDR3 extends over 12 amino acids. CDR1 and CDR2 from the germline V gene are SQVTM and ANQGSEA. V lost 8 bases and J lost 4, with 15 bases in between.

The rearrangement joins TRBV29-1 to TRBJ1-2, with 7 bases fitting TRBD1. The CDR3 has 14 residues. V shed 7 bases and J 8 bases; nucleotides not matched to a gene: 16. Germline values: CDR1 SQVTM, CDR2 ANQGSEA. The DNA for the CDR3 is TGCAGCGCCCGACAGACAGGGAATCAAGGCGGCTACACCTTC. This codes for CSARQTGNQGGYTF.

The chain has TRBV29-1 and TRBJ2-6; 8 bases line up with TRBD1. J was trimmed by 0 bases and V by 3 bases; bases with no gene match: 4. This CDR3 has 16 residues. Per germline, CDR1 SQVTM and CDR2 ANQGSEA. The CDR3 DNA reads TGCAGCGTTGACGGGACAGGAAGCTCTGGGGCCAACGTCCTGACTTTC. It encodes CSVDGTGSSGANVLTF.

This sequence joins TRBV14 and TRBJ2-7; TRBD1 matches 7 bases. Germline V lookup: CDR1 SGHDN, CDR2 FVKESK. This CDR3 has 17 amino acids. The ends lost 0 bases at V and 1 base at J; junction bases unmatched: 9. In DNA form, the CDR3 reads TGTGCCAGCAGCCAAGAAAACGGGCAGGGGGTGTCCTACGAGCAGTACTTC. Its protein product is CASSQENGQGVSYEQYF.

The rearrangement joins TRBV4-1 to TRBJ2-5; 11 bases match TRBD1. CDR1 and CDR2 from the germline V gene are MGHRA and YSYEKL. V gave up 3 bases and J gave up 5 bases; unmatched junction bases: 8. This CDR3 is 16 amino acids long. The CDR3 coding sequence is TGCGCCAGCAGCCATCCCGGGACAGGGGGTGCGGAGACCCAGTACTTC. Translation: CASSHPGTGGAETQYF.

The chain links TRBV2 to TRBJ1-2, with D perhaps matching TRBD1 (6 bases). The ends were cut back, 4 bases at V and 0 bases at J, with 18 bases in the middle. The CDR3 is 17 residues long. Per germline, CDR1 SNHLY and CDR2 FYNNEI. CDR3 protein: CASSAYTGTPANYGYTF. CDR3 in DNA: TGTGCCAGCAGTGCGTATACCGGGACACCCGCTAACTATGGCTACACCTTC.

The gene calls are TRBV11-2 and TRBJ1-2; TRBD1 matches at 10 bases. The ends lost 1 base at V and 4 bases at J; junction bases unmatched: 6. The CDR3 spans 16 residues. CDR1 and CDR2 from the germline V gene are SGHAT and FQNNGV. The CDR3 region has the DNA TGTGCCAGCAGCTTAGCAGGGACAGGGGCCATCTATGGCTACACCTTC. Protein product: CASSLAGTGAIYGYTF.

The chain employs TRBV28 and TRBJ1-6, with TRBD1 matching 7 bases. CDR1 is MDHEN and CDR2 is SYDVKM in the germline V gene. V lost 7 bases, J lost 7 bases, and 10 bases stayed unmatched. The CDR3 loop spans 15 amino acids. CDR3: CASTIHGTDNSPLHF. In nucleotides, the CDR3 is TGTGCCAGCACAATTCACGGGACAGACAATTCACCCCTCCACTTT.

The chain couples TRBV6-5 to TRBJ1-2, with 9 bases matching TRBD1. Per germline, CDR1 MNHEY and CDR2 SVGAGI. The CDR3 is 14 amino acids. The V gene end was trimmed by 7 bases and the J gene end by 4 bases; junction bases not matched to a gene: 7. CDR3 in DNA: TGTGCCAGCACCGCCGTGGACAGGGGCTATGGCTACACCTTC. It is translated as CASTAVDRGYGYTF.

The rearrangement links TRBV30 to TRBJ1-2; 8 bases are shared with TRBD1. J lost 4 bases, V lost 5 bases, and 3 bases had no gene match. CDR1 is GTSNPN, CDR2 SVGIG, per germline (reference sequence). The CDR3 loop spans 12 amino acids. The CDR3 region is CAWAGGAYGYTF. For the CDR3, the DNA is TGTGCCTGGGCAGGGGGCGCCTATGGCTACACCTTC.

This clone was seen more than once but under ten times. The chain has TRBV7-2 and TRBJ2-7; 9 bases match TRBD1. Germline-derived CDR1 and CDR2 are SGHTA and FQGNSA. V gave up 1 base and J gave up 5 bases; unmatched junction bases: 6. The CDR3 sequence is 15 residues long. The CDR3 nucleotides are TGTGCCAGCAGCTTAGTCGGGGACAGGGCGGACGAGCAGTACTTC. Its protein product is CASSLVGDRADEQYF.

The CDR3 DNA reads TGTGCCAGCAGCTGGGGACAGGGCACCTACAATGAGCAGTTCTTC. This encodes CASSWGQGTYNEQFF. The chain is built from TRBV13 and TRBJ2-1, with TRBD1 matching 9 bases. Losses at the gene ends were 4 bases for V and 2 bases for J; bases not matched to a gene: 3. The CDR3 spans 15 residues. Germline V gives CDR1 PRHDT, CDR2 FYEKMQ (reference sequence).

This clone was counted only a few times. The chain employs TRBV11-2 and TRBJ1-1; no clear D gene. This CDR3 is built from 11 residues. Trimming took off 5 bases at V and 10 bases at J, with 11 bases between the two ends. The germline V gene has CDR1 SGHAT and CDR2 FQNNGV. The CDR3 DNA follows: TGTGCCAGCAGCCCACTGACGGGAGCTTTCTTT. Protein product: CASSPLTGAFF.

The chain joins TRBV4-1 to TRBJ1-3; D might be TRBD1 (5 bases). Per germline, CDR1 MGHRA and CDR2 YSYEKL. V lost 0 bases, J lost 2 bases, and 11 bases lay in between. CDR3 length: 16 residues. The CDR3: CASSQDLRGTGNTIYF. The CDR3 DNA sequence: TGCGCCAGCAGCCAAGATCTAAGGGGAACTGGAAACACCATATATTTT.

V usage is TRBV5-1 and J usage is TRBJ2-2; 8 bases map to TRBD2. There are 15 residues in the CDR3. Per germline, CDR1 SGHRS and CDR2 YFSETQ. Trimming at V came to 4 bases and at J to 0 bases, leaving 2 bases not matched to a gene. The chain's CDR3 is CASSPGLANTGELFF. CDR3 DNA: TGCGCCAGCAGCCCGGGACTAGCGAACACCGGGGAGCTGTTTTTT.

V usage is TRBV7-9 and J usage is TRBJ1-2; no firm D call. Trimming shortened V by 2 bases and J by 8 bases, and 9 bases separated the two germline ends. The CDR3 totals 12 residues. Germline V gene lookup returns CDR1 SEHNR and CDR2 FQNEAQ (reference sequence). The CDR3 is CASSLRVGGYTF. The CDR3 DNA reads as TGTGCCAGCAGCTTACGGGTAGGCGGCTACACCTTC.

The V and J genes are TRBV5-4 and TRBJ1-2; TRBD1 agrees at 11 bases. Trimming removed 5 bases from V and 7 bases from J; junction bases left unmatched: 7. Per germline, CDR1 SGHNT and CDR2 YYREEE (reference sequence). The CDR3 has 14 residues. Written as DNA, the CDR3 is TGTGCCAGCAGATCGGGACAGGGGGTTGGTGGCTACACCTTC. Translated: CASRSGQGVGGYTF.

This clone was detected a few times. This chain connects TRBV24-1 to TRBJ2-5, with D possibly being TRBD1 (6 bases). CDR3 length: 17 amino acids. Germline CDR1 reads KGHDR; CDR2 reads SFDVKD. V was trimmed by 0 bases and J by 4 bases, leaving 17 bases between them. The DNA for the CDR3 is TGTGCCACCAGTGATTTGGGGGCAGGGGCACGGTTAGAGACCCAGTACTTC. As protein: CATSDLGAGARLETQYF.

The chain employs TRBV12-3 or TRBV12-4 and TRBJ1-6; D perhaps matches TRBD1 (6 bases). V was trimmed by 5 bases and J by 11 bases, leaving 10 bases between them. The CDR3 is 12 amino acids. CDR3 loop: CASSPTGTPLHF. The CDR3 nucleotides read TGTGCCAGCAGTCCAACAGGGACACCCCTCCACTTT.

The chain recombines TRBV30 with TRBJ2-7; D unresolved. The germline CDR1 and CDR2 sequences are GTSNPN and SVGIG (reference sequence). V was cut by 3 bases and J by 3 bases, with 18 bases left in between. The CDR3 is 15 residues long. This chain's CDR3 is CAWSFLQQKNYEQYF. The CDR3 DNA follows: TGTGCCTGGAGCTTCTTACAGCAGAAGAACTACGAGCAGTACTTC.